Following are 26 T cell receptor beta chains from one sample sequenced in a study of blood T cell repertoires in COVID-19 (dated by TCRdb to the early 2020s). The method was the immunoSEQ multiplex PCR assay. As stored in TCRdb, this immuneACCESS dataset retains in-frame rearrangements with V and J assigned. A fraction of the clones does not appear; measured against another copy, unresolved V genes explain less than half of the discrepancy, and the remainder lacks a known reason. This sample gives about 100,000 clones in total; around 90% of them show up just once. The ten biggest clones cover around 2% of the sample. The specimen sequenced was peripheral blood. These receptors all stem from a woman aged 45 to 65 with COVID-19, enrolled during active disease.

The gene calls are TRBV9 and TRBJ2-1, with 9 bases that match TRBD2. J was trimmed by 8 bases and V by 6 bases; bases with no gene match: 9. The V gene's germline CDR1 is SGDLS and CDR2 YYNGEE. This CDR3 region has 14 residues. As DNA, the CDR3 is TGTGCCAGCACCCGGGCTAGCGGGGCCCATGAGCAGTTCTTC. Protein sequence: CASTRASGAHEQFF.

The rearrangement links TRBV27 to TRBJ1-6, with D possibly being TRBD1 (5 bases). Trimming stripped 8 bases from V and 0 bases from J, with 14 bases between. The CDR3 consists of 16 residues. The germline V gene has CDR1 MNHEY and CDR2 SMNVEV (reference sequence). This CDR3 is CASGEYRGSYNSPLHF. CDR3 in DNA: TGTGCCAGCGGAGAATATAGGGGCTCCTATAATTCACCCCTCCACTTT.

The chain employs TRBV4-1 and TRBJ2-7; 9 nucleotides agree with TRBD2. The length of the CDR3 is 16 residues. Germline V CDR1 and CDR2: MGHRA, YSYEKL. Trimming took 5 bases from V and 3 from J; bases not matched to a gene: 11. The CDR3, as DNA: TGCGCCAGCAGCGTGCACACGACTAGCGGAGGCTACGAGCAGTACTTC. Its protein product is CASSVHTTSGGYEQYF.

In its sample, this clone was seen a few times. J is TRBJ1-2 and V is TRBV27, with D hard to call. V was trimmed by 6 bases and J by 3 bases, leaving 11 bases between them. Germline CDR1 reads MNHEY; CDR2 reads SMNVEV (reference sequence). The CDR3 contains 13 residues. CDR3 sequence (DNA): TGTGCCAGCAGCCCTCCGGGGTACTATGGCTACACCTTC. This translates into CASSPPGYYGYTF.

The chain recombines TRBV12-5 with TRBJ1-1; 7 bases map to TRBD1. This CDR3 region has 14 residues. Trimming took 5 bases from V and 4 from J; bases not matched to a gene: 7. Germline V gene data show CDR1 as LGHNT and CDR2 as FRNRAP. The CDR3, as DNA: TGTGCTAGTGGTCGACAGGGTCGGGGCACTGAAGCTTTCTTT. This codes for CASGRQGRGTEAFF.

This chain links TRBV6-2 or TRBV6-3 with TRBJ1-1; possible D gene TRBD1, 5 bases. In germline, CDR1 is MNHEY, CDR2 SVGEGT. The CDR3 length is 11 residues. With 6 bases removed from V and 7 bases from J, the gap between germline ends came to 9 bases. CDR3 DNA sequence: TGTGCCAGCAGCCGGGACTATGAAGCTTTCTTT. Protein sequence: CASSRDYEAFF.

This chain connects TRBV19 to TRBJ1-2, with D hard to call. V lost 1 base to trimming and J lost 8 bases, with 8 bases between them. Germline values: CDR1 LNHDA, CDR2 SQIVND (reference sequence). The CDR3 loop spans 12 amino acids. CDR3: CASSIGGLGYTF. The CDR3 coding sequence is TGTGCCAGTAGTATAGGAGGCTTGGGCTACACCTTC.

The chain uses TRBV27 and TRBJ1-3; D ambiguous. Trimming took 0 bases from V and 1 from J, leaving 7 bases between them. The CDR3 covers 15 residues. The germline gives CDR1 MNHEY, CDR2 SMNVEV (reference sequence). The CDR3 DNA reads as TGTGCCAGCAGTTTATCGTCTAATTCTGGAAACACCATATATTTT. Translation gives CASSLSSNSGNTIYF.

This clone has only a few counts. The rearrangement links TRBV11-2 to TRBJ2-7; tentatively, D is TRBD1 (6 bases). The CDR3 totals 13 residues. CDR1 and CDR2 from the germline V gene are SGHAT and FQNNGV. V was shortened by 1 base and J by 4 bases, with 8 bases between the two germline ends. CDR3 region: CASSLGTDYEQYF. The DNA for the CDR3 is TGTGCCAGCAGCTTAGGGACAGATTACGAGCAGTACTTC.

This chain connects TRBV4-1 to TRBJ1-2, with D maybe TRBD1 (5 bases). Germline V lookup: CDR1 MGHRA, CDR2 YSYEKL. This CDR3 spans 14 amino acids. V gave up 4 bases and J gave up 5 bases, with 14 bases separating them. CDR3 nucleotide sequence: TGCGCCAGCAGCCCAAGCAGGGAACCTTATGGCTACACCTTC. Protein product: CASSPSREPYGYTF.

The rearrangement uses TRBV6-5 and TRBJ2-5; 7 bases line up with TRBD2. CDR3 length: 15 amino acids. Losses at the gene ends were 4 bases for V and 3 bases for J; bases not matched to a gene: 8. Germline CDR1 and CDR2: MNHEY and SVGAGI. This chain's CDR3 is CASSLLAGREETQYF. Written as DNA, the CDR3 is TGTGCCAGCAGTTTACTCGCGGGGAGGGAAGAGACCCAGTACTTC.

The chain has TRBV19 and TRBJ2-1; 7 positions match TRBD2. Losses at the gene ends were 6 bases for V and 2 bases for J; bases not matched to a gene: 1. CDR3 length: 13 amino acids. Germline lookup yields CDR1 LNHDA and CDR2 SQIVND (reference sequence). Here the CDR3 reads CASRAGTYNEQFF. The CDR3 DNA reads as TGTGCCAGTAGAGCGGGGACCTACAATGAGCAGTTCTTC.

Only one count was recorded for this clone. V gene TRBV5-5 combines with J gene TRBJ1-5; the D is unclear. Germline lookup yields CDR1 SGHKS and CDR2 YYEKEE (reference sequence). The V and J ends lost 0 bases and 1 base respectively, with 8 bases between them. This CDR3 comprises 15 residues. CDR3 protein: CASSLGVPSNQPQHF. The CDR3 nucleotides read TGTGCCAGCAGCTTGGGTGTCCCAAGCAATCAGCCCCAGCATTTT.

The chain carries TRBV9 and TRBJ1-2; 7 nucleotides align to TRBD1. With 1 base clipped from V and 5 bases from J, the junction kept 2 bases outside the gene matches. This CDR3 spans 13 amino acids. Germline CDR1 and CDR2: SGDLS and YYNGEE. The CDR3 sequence is CASSVSQGYGYTF. CDR3 bases: TGTGCCAGCAGCGTATCACAGGGGTATGGCTACACCTTC.

V gene TRBV6-2 or TRBV6-3 combines with J gene TRBJ1-3; TRBD1 matches at 7 bases. The CDR3 sequence is 17 residues long. V was clipped by 6 bases and J by 7 bases; unmatched bases: 18. Germline loops: CDR1 MNHEY, CDR2 SVGEGT. The CDR3 DNA follows: TGTGCCAGCAGCCCCCTCCTCGGACAGGATCCTCGGAACACCATATATTTT. It is translated as CASSPLLGQDPRNTIYF.

The CDR3 bases are TGTGCCAGCAGTAAAAGTAGCCCAGATACGCAGTATTTT. It specifies CASSKSSPDTQYF. V gene TRBV12-3 or TRBV12-4 combines with J gene TRBJ2-3; unclear D gene. The CDR3 spans 13 residues. V was shortened by 5 bases and J by 4 bases, with 10 bases between the two germline ends.

V is TRBV4-3 and J is TRBJ1-1; unclear D gene. V dropped 4 bases and J dropped 1 base, with 10 bases sitting between them. The CDR3 is made up of 14 amino acids. Germline CDR1 and CDR2: LGHNA and YSLEER. The CDR3: CASSPAVRNTEAFF. The CDR3 DNA sequence: TGCGCCAGCAGCCCTGCGGTAAGGAACACTGAAGCTTTCTTT.

The chain links TRBV27 to TRBJ1-5; D remains ambiguous. Germline loops: CDR1 MNHEY, CDR2 SMNVEV (reference sequence). This CDR3 comprises 13 residues. V gave up 8 bases and J gave up 3 bases, with 11 bases separating them. The CDR3, as DNA: TGTGCCAGCCGGATGGAGTACAATCAGCCCCAGCATTTT. Encoded protein: CASRMEYNQPQHF.

The rearrangement uses TRBV2 and TRBJ1-3, with TRBD1 matching over 8 bases. The CDR3 is made up of 16 amino acids. Germline assignment: CDR1 SNHLY and CDR2 FYNNEI. V lost 6 bases to trimming and J lost 3 bases; unmatched junction nucleotides: 10. The CDR3 loop is CASSKADRVIGNTIYF. DNA of the CDR3: TGTGCCAGCAGCAAAGCGGACAGGGTGATTGGAAACACCATATATTTT.

The chain is built from TRBV4-1 and TRBJ1-1; D is undetermined. V was trimmed by 4 bases and J by 4 bases, leaving 13 bases between them. The length of the CDR3 is 14 residues. The germline V gene has CDR1 MGHRA and CDR2 YSYEKL. The CDR3 spells CASSLSADSTEAFF. The CDR3 DNA reads TGCGCCAGCAGCCTTTCAGCGGATAGCACTGAAGCTTTCTTT.

This clone has just one count. For the CDR3, the DNA is TGTGCCAGCAGATCCACGAGCTCCTACGAGCAGTACTTC. Its translation is CASRSTSSYEQYF. V gene TRBV27 combines with J gene TRBJ2-7, with D hard to call. CDR1 and CDR2 from the germline V gene are MNHEY and SMNVEV (reference sequence). V lost 6 bases, J lost 0 bases, and 9 bases lay in between. The CDR3 runs to 13 residues.

The chain is built from TRBV21-1 and TRBJ2-2; no check of the table's D call, TRBD2, against the DNA was made. TRBV21-1 is marked as a pseudogene. The CDR3 spans 18 residues. This CDR3 reads CASSKVGSGGAYTGELFF. In nucleotides, the CDR3 is TGTGCCAGCAGCAAAGTCGGTAGCGGGGGGGCTTACACCGGGGAGCTGTTTTTT.

The table lists this clone with a few counts. The chain links TRBV6-2 or TRBV6-3 to TRBJ2-1; TRBD2 matches 7 bases. V lost 6 bases and J lost 2; bases outside the gene matches: 4. Germline-derived CDR1 and CDR2 are MNHEY and SVGEGT. CDR3 length equals 14 residues. CDR3 bases: TGTGCCAGCAGCAAGGGGACTACCTACAATGAGCAGTTCTTC. It specifies CASSKGTTYNEQFF.

V usage is TRBV5-8 and J usage is TRBJ2-7; 8 bases align to TRBD1. With 4 bases clipped from V and 3 bases from J, the junction kept 9 bases outside the gene matches. Germline V lookup: CDR1 SGHTS, CDR2 YDEGEE. The CDR3 consists of 15 residues. The chain's CDR3 is CASSRTGGKNYEQYV. In DNA form, the CDR3 reads TGTGCCAGCAGCCGTACAGGGGGGAAGAACTACGAGCAGTACGTC.

The V gene is TRBV7-6, the J gene TRBJ1-1; 9 bases align to TRBD1. Germline V CDR1 and CDR2: SGHVS, FNYEAQ. This CDR3 is 16 amino acids long. J was trimmed by 1 base and V by 5 bases; bases with no gene match: 8. CDR3 sequence (DNA): TGTGCCAGCAGCCACGGGGAACAGGGGGCGAACACTGAAGCTTTCTTT. Translation gives CASSHGEQGANTEAFF.

J is TRBJ1-1 and V is TRBV27, with D possibly matching TRBD1 (6 bases). CDR1 and CDR2 (germline): MNHEY, SMNVEV (reference sequence). CDR3 length: 14 residues. Trimming shortened V by 6 bases and J by 1 base, and 12 bases separated the two germline ends. The CDR3 bases are TGTGCCAGCAGCGTACAGGGTTGGAACACTGAAGCTTTCTTT. Translating it yields CASSVQGWNTEAFF.